These T cell receptor beta chains were read from a single sample in a study of blood T cell repertoires in COVID-19. The data were produced by immunoSEQ multiplex PCR, yet TCRdb's version contains in-frame clones alone and is incomplete. The table lists some 35,000 clones, roughly four fifths of them singletons, with around 40% in the top ten. Source material: peripheral blood. The source of these receptors is an elderly man with active or convalescent COVID-19. The conserved cysteine and the conserved F or W are not part of the CDR3 here. A D gene is named only where the DNA matches it firmly. Clone size is given for some rows only: seen once, a few or many times, or a class if the clone is expanded.

j_call: TRBJ1-5; v_call: TRBV28; clone_size: .; d_call: TRBD1; cdr3_aa: ASISGGGGRQPQH
j_call: TRBJ2-7; v_call: TRBV12-3/TRBV12-4; clone_size: few; d_call: .; cdr3_aa: ASTADMFGEQY
j_call: TRBJ1-1; v_call: TRBV4-1; clone_size: medium-sized; d_call: TRBD1; cdr3_aa: ASSLIQGATTEAF
j_call: TRBJ1-2; v_call: TRBV25-1; clone_size: .; d_call: TRBD1; cdr3_aa: ATWTGGSNYGYT
j_call: TRBJ2-5; v_call: TRBV6-6; clone_size: .; d_call: .; cdr3_aa: ASSQTAEETQY
j_call: TRBJ2-1; v_call: TRBV7-2; clone_size: .; d_call: TRBD2; cdr3_aa: ASSLVRLAGGLNEQF
j_call: TRBJ2-3; v_call: TRBV11-3; clone_size: .; d_call: .; cdr3_aa: ASSAQGGAQY
j_call: TRBJ1-4; v_call: TRBV7-9; clone_size: once; d_call: .; cdr3_aa: ASSFGIGRLEKLF
j_call: TRBJ2-1; v_call: TRBV11-3; clone_size: .; d_call: TRBD2; cdr3_aa: ASSASESGNNEQF
j_call: TRBJ2-7; v_call: TRBV3-1/TRBV3-2; clone_size: once; d_call: .; cdr3_aa: ASSPHLEPYEQY
j_call: TRBJ2-4; v_call: TRBV27; clone_size: .; d_call: TRBD1; cdr3_aa: ASGVQGAVKNIQY